This T cell receptor (beta chain) came from a study of blood T cell repertoires in COVID-19. The overall study: Some COVID-19 samples were acute and others convalescent; all came from the United States, Italy and Spain. PBMCs, B-cell-depleted T cells, or T cells were the source of the cDNA or gDNA that made up the material.

Original analysis: Nucleated cell number was recorded as an estimate derived from reference gene primer amplification. Profiled with immunoSEQ multiplex PCR; TCRdb holds only in-frame clones, not every one. Clone size and the V and J calls come from that table; the DNA yielded D and trimming. The data contain fewer than 250,000 clones, about nine tenths of them singletons. V dropped 6 bases and J dropped 8; count of bases not matched to a gene: 10. The V gene's germline CDR1 is SEHNR and CDR2 FQNEAQ (reference sequence). This CDR3 comprises 15 residues. The receptor comes from a woman between 55 and 75 years old with acute or convalescent COVID-19. This chain joins TRBV7-9 and TRBJ1-2; 12 bases align to TRBD1. The specimen was peripheral blood. The CDR3 loop is CASRRGQGASWGYTF. DNA for the CDR3: TGTGCCAGCAGACGGGGACAGGGGGCATCGTGGGGCTACACCTTC.